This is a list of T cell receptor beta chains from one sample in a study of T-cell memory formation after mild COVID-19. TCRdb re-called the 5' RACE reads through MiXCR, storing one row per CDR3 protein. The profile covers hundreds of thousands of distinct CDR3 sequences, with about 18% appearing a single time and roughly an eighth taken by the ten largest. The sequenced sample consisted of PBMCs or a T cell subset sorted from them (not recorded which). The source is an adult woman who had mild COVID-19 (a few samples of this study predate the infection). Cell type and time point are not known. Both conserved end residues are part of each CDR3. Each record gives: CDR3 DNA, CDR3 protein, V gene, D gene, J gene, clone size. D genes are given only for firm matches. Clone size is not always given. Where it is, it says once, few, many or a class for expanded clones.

TGTGCCAGCAGCTCCCCCCTAGGTGAGCAGTTCTTC,CASSSPLGEQFF,TRBV11-2,NA,TRBJ2-1,few
TGTGCCATCTTGGGGCCCAACACCGGGGAGCTGTTTTTT,CAILGPNTGELFF,TRBV10-3,NA,TRBJ2-2,NA
TGCGCCAGCAGCTTGATCAGACTAGCGGGGAGGGAAGATACGCAGTATTTT,CASSLIRLAGREDTQYF,TRBV5-1,TRBD2,TRBJ2-3,many
TGCGCCAGCAGCTGGAGTAGCGGAAACTACGAGCAGTACTTC,CASSWSSGNYEQYF,TRBV5-1,NA,TRBJ2-7,many
TGTGCCAGCAGTTACTTGGCGGGAGACATAGAAACAGATACGCAGTATTTT,CASSYLAGDIETDTQYF,TRBV6-2/TRBV6-3,TRBD2,TRBJ2-3,few
TGCAGATCCGGTTTATCAGGACAGCCAAACTATGGCTACACCTTC,CRSGLSGQPNYGYTF,TRBV20-1,NA,TRBJ1-2,few
TGTGCCACCAGTGATGGGACTTGGGATACTGAAGCTTTCTTT,CATSDGTWDTEAFF,TRBV24-1,NA,TRBJ1-1,few
TGCGCCAGCAGCCCATGGACAGGGGGTGATCAGCCCCAGCATTTT,CASSPWTGGDQPQHF,TRBV4-1,TRBD1,TRBJ1-5,NA
TGCAGTGCTAGAGATTGGAGCCACGATAGCAATCAGCCCCAGCATTTT,CSARDWSHDSNQPQHF,TRBV20-1,NA,TRBJ1-5,NA
TGTGCCAGCAGCTTAAGCGGGAGAGGCCCTTACAATGAGCAGTTCTTC,CASSLSGRGPYNEQFF,TRBV7-9,TRBD2,TRBJ2-1,NA
TGTGCCAGCAGTTTAACTGTGGACGAGCAGTACTTC,CASSLTVDEQYF,TRBV12-3/TRBV12-4,NA,TRBJ2-7,many
TGTGCCACCAGCAGCAGAACCGGGACAACTAATGAAAAACTGTTTTTT,CATSSRTGTTNEKLFF,TRBV15,NA,TRBJ1-4,few
TGTGCGACAAGGGAAGGAGGGACCTACGAGCAGTACTTC,CATREGGTYEQYF,TRBV19,NA,TRBJ2-7,few
TGTGCCAGCAGCCCTGGAGGGGAGCGCCCCTACAATGAGCAGTTCTTC,CASSPGGERPYNEQFF,TRBV9,NA,TRBJ2-1,few
TGCAGCGTTGAAGGGGCCAAGGGGGCGTACGGCTACACCTTC,CSVEGAKGAYGYTF,TRBV29-1,TRBD1,TRBJ1-2,NA
TGTGCCAGTAGTATTATGAGGGCAGGCTCGGACTACACCTTC,CASSIMRAGSDYTF,TRBV19,NA,TRBJ1-2,NA
TGTGCCACCAGTGAAACCGGGACTAGCCGGGCTACGCAGTATTTT,CATSETGTSRATQYF,TRBV24-1,TRBD2,TRBJ2-3,few
TGTGCCACCAGTGATTCCCCGGGTAGTCGGAATGAGCAGTTCTTC,CATSDSPGSRNEQFF,TRBV24-1,NA,TRBJ2-1,NA
TGTGCCAGCACATTAGCGGTACAAGGGAGCGAGCAGTACTTC,CASTLAVQGSEQYF,TRBV5-6,NA,TRBJ2-7,NA
TGCGCCAGCAGCCAAGCTGGACCCGCGATGGGCAACAATGAGCAGTTCTTC,CASSQAGPAMGNNEQFF,TRBV4-3,NA,TRBJ2-1,few
TGCGCCAGCAGCTTGGTAGGACAGGATGAAGCTTTCTTT,CASSLVGQDEAFF,TRBV5-1,TRBD1,TRBJ1-1,NA
TGTGCCAGCAGCATAGCGGTCGGTGAGCAGTTCTTC,CASSIAVGEQFF,TRBV7-9,NA,TRBJ2-1,few
TGTGCCAGCAGCCCGACGGCACTTCCTTCGGGCTACACCTTC,CASSPTALPSGYTF,TRBV7-6,NA,TRBJ1-2,NA
TGTGCCACCAGCAAAATCCGAACAGCCAACACTGAAGCTTTCTTT,CATSKIRTANTEAFF,TRBV15,NA,TRBJ1-1,NA
TGTGCCACCAGTGATTTTGTACAGGGGGCTGGGAATGAGCAGTTCTTC,CATSDFVQGAGNEQFF,TRBV24-1,TRBD1,TRBJ2-1,NA
TGTGCCAGCAGCCGGCCGACTAGCGGGAAGCAGCAGTACTTC,CASSRPTSGKQQYF,TRBV7-8,TRBD2,TRBJ2-7,few
TGTGCCAGCGGCGGAACGGAAGAGACCCAGTACTTC,CASGGTEETQYF,TRBV6-5,NA,TRBJ2-5,NA
TGTGCCAGCAGCAGGGGGGGCGGTCTCACAGATACGCAGTATTTT,CASSRGGGLTDTQYF,TRBV4-2,NA,TRBJ2-3,NA
TGTGCCACCAGCAGGAAACGTACAGGGTATTCCCCTCTCGAGCAGTACTTC,CATSRKRTGYSPLEQYF,TRBV15,NA,TRBJ2-7,NA
TGCGCCAGCTCGGGCAGGAATCTCTCCTACGAGCAGTACTTC,CASSGRNLSYEQYF,TRBV5-1,NA,TRBJ2-7,NA
TGTGCCAGCAGTGAAATACAGGCCCAATCACCCCTCCACTTT,CASSEIQAQSPLHF,TRBV25-1,NA,TRBJ1-6,few
TGCAGTGCTAGAACCGGGACGGCATACAATGAGCAGTTCTTC,CSARTGTAYNEQFF,TRBV20-1,NA,TRBJ2-1,NA
TGCAGCGTTTCTAAAGGGACAGGGATTTTTGCCGGGGAGCTGTTTTTT,CSVSKGTGIFAGELFF,TRBV29-1,TRBD1,TRBJ2-2,few
TGTGCCAGCAGTTACAGTACCAGCTCCTACGAGCAGTACTTC,CASSYSTSSYEQYF,TRBV6-5,NA,TRBJ2-7,NA
TGCAGCGTTGAAGGTGGACTGGGTTACGAGCAGTACTTC,CSVEGGLGYEQYF,TRBV29-1,NA,TRBJ2-7,NA
TGCGCCAGCAGCTCAAGTTCCCGATTCAGGGGGGGTGAAGCTTTCTTT,CASSSSSRFRGGEAFF,TRBV4-1,TRBD1,TRBJ1-1,few
TGTGCCAGTAGTATCGGGACAGTAGACAATCAGCCCCAGCATTTT,CASSIGTVDNQPQHF,TRBV19,TRBD1,TRBJ1-5,NA
TGCAGCGCTAGAGGGACAGGGGGAACCGGGGAGCTGTTTTTT,CSARGTGGTGELFF,TRBV29-1,TRBD1,TRBJ2-2,NA
TGTGCCAGCAGCCCGCCAACCGGGACAGGGGCTTTATACGAGCAGTACTTC,CASSPPTGTGALYEQYF,TRBV7-9,TRBD1,TRBJ2-7,few
TGTGCCAGCAGCGCCGGGGGATGGGATACGCAGTATTTT,CASSAGGWDTQYF,TRBV7-3,NA,TRBJ2-3,NA
TGTGCCAGTAGTGGCACAGGGGAGGCAGATACGCAGTATTTT,CASSGTGEADTQYF,TRBV19,NA,TRBJ2-3,few
TGTGCCAGCAGCCAAGGGGGACTAGCGGGAGATACGCAGTATTTT,CASSQGGLAGDTQYF,TRBV4-2,TRBD2,TRBJ2-3,many
TGTGCCAGCAGCTACAACCGGTGGCAGGGACGGAAGAACACCGGGGAGCTGTTTTTT,CASSYNRWQGRKNTGELFF,TRBV14,NA,TRBJ2-2,few
TGCAGCGTTGAAACGACAGATCTCTACGAGCAGTACTTC,CSVETTDLYEQYF,TRBV29-1,NA,TRBJ2-7,few
TGTGCCAGCAGCCCGGACGGGGTCTACGAGCAGTACTTC,CASSPDGVYEQYF,TRBV11-2,NA,TRBJ2-7,few
TGTGCCAGCTCACCGCGGACTAGCGGGATAAGGGGTCATGAGCAGTTCTTC,CASSPRTSGIRGHEQFF,TRBV18,TRBD2,TRBJ2-1,NA
TGTGCCAGCAGTTTCCGCCGTGACAGTGTCTTC,CASSFRRDSVF,TRBV6-2/TRBV6-3,NA,TRBJ2-7,NA
TGTGCCAGCAGCGTAGTGGGCTACGGCGAGCAGTACTTC,CASSVVGYGEQYF,TRBV9,NA,TRBJ2-7,few